This T cell receptor beta chain was sequenced in a study of blood T cell repertoires in COVID-19. Turning to the study itself: Sources were T cells, B-cell-depleted T cells, or PBMCs; the material itself was cDNA or gDNA.

The repertoire was sequenced with immunoSEQ multiplex PCR; TCRdb's copy has only in-frame clones and lacks some. Among a few hundred thousand clones listed, 85% to 90% were seen once. The CDR3 extends over 11 amino acids. Germline lookup yields CDR1 SEHNR and CDR2 FQNEAQ (reference sequence). Trimming stripped 2 bases from V and 7 bases from J, with 5 bases between. Living in about two dozen US areas, the participants were between about 18 and 90 years of age. Cohort assignment relied on participant-reported clinical history. Sample: PBMCs or T cells enriched from blood (not recorded which). The TCR was taken from a woman younger than 35 with acute COVID-19. The chain recombines TRBV7-9 with TRBJ1-2, with D hard to call. The CDR3 protein is CASSLYPGYTF. CDR3 bases: TGTGCCAGCAGCTTATATCCTGGCTACACCTTC.